These 3 T cell receptor beta chains were sequenced from one sample in a study of spatial heterogeneity in lung cancer. Study-level points and caveats: How many expanded intratumoral alpha and beta TCRs were present tracked the tumor mutation count, which was a count of nonsynonymous mutations.

As for time point: sample taken at primary tumor resection. TCRdb independently ran MiXCR on the 5' RACE reads; one entry per CDR3 protein. This table holds a few thousand distinct CDR3 sequences, about 15% found once. Antigens of these TCRs are unknown. The source was lung tumor tissue, collected at surgery. Receptor source: a male donor with early-stage non-small cell lung cancer.

As for this clonotype: This beta chain appears as a stray read in a library generated for alpha chains; its size is not informative. J is TRBJ1-5 and V is TRBV28; 8 bases map to TRBD1. The CDR3 has 14 residues. Germline trimming cut 6 bases from V and 3 bases from J; bases unmatched to any gene: 4. CDR1 is MDHEN and CDR2 is SYDVKM in the germline V gene. In nucleotides, the CDR3 is TGTGCCAGCAGAAAGACAGGGGTCAATCAGCCCCAGCATTTT. Translation: CASRKTGVNQPQHF.

This clonotype counts as large. This beta chain was picked up by a library intended for alpha chains and is off target, so its count carries little meaning. V usage is TRBV7-2 and J usage is TRBJ2-5; D may match TRBD1 or TRBD2 (6 bases each). Trimming removed 1 base at V and 1 base at J, with 19 bases between. CDR1 and CDR2 (germline): SGHTA, FQGNSA. CDR3 length equals 18 residues. The chain's CDR3 is CASSLGGGLGSLQETQYF. The CDR3 coding sequence is TGTGCCAGCAGCTTAGGAGGGGGTCTCGGGAGCCTCCAAGAGACCCAGTACTTC.

Details on this clonotype: The library was designed around alpha chains, so this beta chain is a stray read whose abundance carries little weight. This chain joins TRBV9 and TRBJ1-1; D is perhaps TRBD1 (5 bases). V was clipped by 3 bases and J by 3 bases, with 15 bases between them. Per germline, CDR1 SGDLS and CDR2 YYNGEE. The length of the CDR3 is 15 residues. The CDR3 sequence: CASSAEPGPHTEAFF. The CDR3 DNA reads TGTGCCAGCAGCGCGGAACCGGGACCGCACACTGAAGCTTTCTTT.